The source of this T cell receptor beta chain is a study of T cell changes during pregnancy in multiple sclerosis. The protocol was immunoSEQ multiplex PCR, while the TCRdb copy is restricted to in-frame clones and leaves out a portion. The data show tens of thousands of clones, with 93% seen just once and around 0.7% held by the top ten. This CDR3 is 14 amino acids long. With 2 bases removed from V and 5 bases from J, the gap between germline ends came to 10 bases. From germline, CDR1 is SNHLY and CDR2 FYNNEI. Specimen: peripheral blood, collected in the second trimester of pregnancy. This rearrangement joins TRBV2 to TRBJ2-1; D unclear. The sequence was obtained from a female donor in good health, enrolled as a control in a pregnancy study. CDR3 nucleotides: TGTGCCAGCAGTGAAATCGTCAGGAACAATGAGCAGTTCTTC. This encodes CASSEIVRNNEQFF. Full variable domain (remainder filled in from reference TRBV2 and TRBJ2-1): EPEVTQTPSHQVTQMGQEVILRCVPISNHLYFYWYRQILGQKVEFLVSFYNNEISEKSEIFDDQFSVERPDGSNFTLKIRSTKLEDSAMYFCASSEIVRNNEQFFGPGTRLTVL.